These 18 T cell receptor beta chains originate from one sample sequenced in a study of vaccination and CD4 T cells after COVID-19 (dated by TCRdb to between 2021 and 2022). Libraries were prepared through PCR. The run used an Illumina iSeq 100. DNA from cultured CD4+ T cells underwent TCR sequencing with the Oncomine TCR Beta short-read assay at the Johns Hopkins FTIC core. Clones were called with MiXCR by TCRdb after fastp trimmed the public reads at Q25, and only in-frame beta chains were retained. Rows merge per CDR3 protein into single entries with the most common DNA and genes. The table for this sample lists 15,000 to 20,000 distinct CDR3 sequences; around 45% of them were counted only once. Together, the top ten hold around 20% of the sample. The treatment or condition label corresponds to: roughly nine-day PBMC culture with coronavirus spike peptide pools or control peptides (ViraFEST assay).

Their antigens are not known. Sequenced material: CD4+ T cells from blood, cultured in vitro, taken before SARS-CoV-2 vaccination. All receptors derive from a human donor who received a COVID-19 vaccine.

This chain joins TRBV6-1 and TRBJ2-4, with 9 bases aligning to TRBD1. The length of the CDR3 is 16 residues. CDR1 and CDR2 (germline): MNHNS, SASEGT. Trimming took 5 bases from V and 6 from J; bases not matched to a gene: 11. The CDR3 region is CASSINDRGVGNIQYF. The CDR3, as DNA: TGTGCCAGCAGTATTAATGACAGGGGGGTTGGAAACATTCAGTACTTC.

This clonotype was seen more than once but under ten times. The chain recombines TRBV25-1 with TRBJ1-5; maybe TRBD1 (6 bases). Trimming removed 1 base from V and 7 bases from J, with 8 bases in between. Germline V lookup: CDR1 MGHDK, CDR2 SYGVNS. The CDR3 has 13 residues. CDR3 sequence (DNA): TGTGCCAGCAGTGAATCGGGGGCGCAGCCCCAGCATTTT. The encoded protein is CASSESGAQPQHF.

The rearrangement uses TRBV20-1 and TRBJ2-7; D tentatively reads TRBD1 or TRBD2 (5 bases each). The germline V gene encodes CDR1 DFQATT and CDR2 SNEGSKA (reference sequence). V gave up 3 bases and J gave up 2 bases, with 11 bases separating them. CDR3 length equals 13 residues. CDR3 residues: CSASSGTAYEQYF. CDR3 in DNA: TGCAGTGCTAGCTCCGGGACCGCCTACGAGCAGTACTTC.

DNA for the CDR3: TGTGCCAGCAGTTCACAGGGGACCCAGTACTTC. Protein sequence: CASSSQGTQYF. The chain uses TRBV12-3 or TRBV12-4 and TRBJ2-5, with a possible D match to TRBD1 (6 bases). Trimming took off 4 bases at V and 7 bases at J, with 7 bases between the two ends. The CDR3 totals 11 residues.

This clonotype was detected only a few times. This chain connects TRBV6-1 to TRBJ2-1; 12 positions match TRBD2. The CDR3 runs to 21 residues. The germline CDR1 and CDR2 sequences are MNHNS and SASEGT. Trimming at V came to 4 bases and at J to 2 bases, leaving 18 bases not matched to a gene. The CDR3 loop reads CASSGAETSGGDLHPYNEQFF. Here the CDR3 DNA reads TGTGCCAGCAGTGGGGCGGAGACTAGCGGGGGAGACTTACATCCCTACAATGAGCAGTTCTTC.

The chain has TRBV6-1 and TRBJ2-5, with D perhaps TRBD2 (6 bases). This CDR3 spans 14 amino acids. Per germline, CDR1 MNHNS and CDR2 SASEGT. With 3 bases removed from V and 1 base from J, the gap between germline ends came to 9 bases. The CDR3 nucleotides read TGTGCCAGCAGTGACTGGGGGGTCCAAGAGACCCAGTACTTC. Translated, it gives CASSDWGVQETQYF.

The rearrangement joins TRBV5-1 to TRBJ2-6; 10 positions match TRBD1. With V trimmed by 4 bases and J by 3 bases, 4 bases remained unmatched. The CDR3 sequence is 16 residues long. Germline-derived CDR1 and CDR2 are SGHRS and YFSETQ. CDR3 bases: TGCGCCAGCAGCCCCGGGACAGGGGATGGGGCCAACGTCCTGACTTTC. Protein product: CASSPGTGDGANVLTF.

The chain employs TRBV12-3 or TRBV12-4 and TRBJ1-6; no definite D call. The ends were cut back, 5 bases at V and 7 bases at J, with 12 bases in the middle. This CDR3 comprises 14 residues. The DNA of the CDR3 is TGTGCCAGCAGTCTCAGAGTGCTCAATTCACCCCTCCACTTT. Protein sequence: CASSLRVLNSPLHF.

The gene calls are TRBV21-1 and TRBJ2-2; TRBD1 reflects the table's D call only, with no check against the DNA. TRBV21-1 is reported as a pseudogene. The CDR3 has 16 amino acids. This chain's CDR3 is CASSRSGVINTGELFF. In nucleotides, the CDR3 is TGTGCCAGCAGCAGATCAGGGGTAATAAACACCGGGGAGCTGTTTTTT.

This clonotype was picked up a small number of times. The CDR3 region is CASRTRDSVPTDTQYF. Written as DNA, the CDR3 is TGCGCCAGCCGTACCCGGGACAGTGTACCCACAGATACGCAGTATTTT. This chain connects TRBV5-1 to TRBJ2-3; 7 bases align to TRBD1. Germline loops: CDR1 SGHRS, CDR2 YFSETQ. The V and J ends lost 7 bases and 2 bases, in that order; junction bases with no gene match: 13. The CDR3 is 16 residues long.

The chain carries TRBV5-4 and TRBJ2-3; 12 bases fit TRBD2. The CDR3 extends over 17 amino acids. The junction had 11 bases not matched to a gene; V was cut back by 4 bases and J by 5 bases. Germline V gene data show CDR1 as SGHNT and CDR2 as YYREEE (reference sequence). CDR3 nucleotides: TGTGCCAGCAGCGGAAGACTAGCGGGGGCCCGAGGAGATACGCAGTATTTT. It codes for CASSGRLAGARGDTQYF.

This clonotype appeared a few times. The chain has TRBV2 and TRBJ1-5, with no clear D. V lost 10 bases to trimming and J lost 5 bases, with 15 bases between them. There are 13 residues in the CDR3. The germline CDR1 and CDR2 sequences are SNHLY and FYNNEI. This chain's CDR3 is CATRPLRDQPQHF. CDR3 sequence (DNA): TGTGCCACCCGGCCCCTCCGGGATCAGCCCCAGCATTTT.

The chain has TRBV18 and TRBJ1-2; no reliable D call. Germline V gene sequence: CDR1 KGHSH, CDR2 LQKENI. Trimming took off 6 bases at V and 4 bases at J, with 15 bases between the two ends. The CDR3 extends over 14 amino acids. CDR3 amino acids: CASSPEGSGYGYTF. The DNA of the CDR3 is TGTGCCAGCTCCCCTGAGGGCTCGGGCTATGGCTACACCTTC.

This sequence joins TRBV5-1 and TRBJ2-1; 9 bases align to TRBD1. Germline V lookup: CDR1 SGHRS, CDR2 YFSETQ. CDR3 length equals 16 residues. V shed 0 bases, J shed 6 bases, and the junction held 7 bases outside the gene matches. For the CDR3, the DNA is TGCGCCAGCAGCTTGGCCGGGACAGGGAGGGGCAATGAGCAGTTCTTC. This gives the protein CASSLAGTGRGNEQFF.

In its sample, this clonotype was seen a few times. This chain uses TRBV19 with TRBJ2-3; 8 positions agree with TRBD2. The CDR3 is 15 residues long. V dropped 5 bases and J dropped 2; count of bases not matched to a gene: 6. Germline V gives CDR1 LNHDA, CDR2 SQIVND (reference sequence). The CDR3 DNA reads TGTGCCAGTAGTCTCCGGGGGGGCGCCACAGATACGCAGTATTTT. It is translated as CASSLRGGATDTQYF.

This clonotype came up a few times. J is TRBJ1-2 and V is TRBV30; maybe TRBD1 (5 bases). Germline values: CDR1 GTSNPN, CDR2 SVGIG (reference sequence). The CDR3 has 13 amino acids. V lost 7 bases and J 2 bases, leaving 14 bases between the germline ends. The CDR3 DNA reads TGTGCCTCGGAAAGACAGAACAACTATGGCTACACCTTC. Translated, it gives CASERQNNYGYTF.

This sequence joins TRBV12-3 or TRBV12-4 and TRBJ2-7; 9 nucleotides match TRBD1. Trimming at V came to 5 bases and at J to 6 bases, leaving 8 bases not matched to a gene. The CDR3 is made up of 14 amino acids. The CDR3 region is CASSRDRALSEQYF. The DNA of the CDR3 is TGTGCCAGCAGTCGGGACAGGGCCCTCAGCGAGCAGTACTTC.

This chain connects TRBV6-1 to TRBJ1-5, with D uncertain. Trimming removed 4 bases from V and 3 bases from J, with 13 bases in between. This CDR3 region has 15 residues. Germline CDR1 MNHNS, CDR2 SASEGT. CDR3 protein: CASSVLGRDNQPQHF. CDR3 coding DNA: TGTGCCAGCAGTGTACTAGGACGGGACAATCAGCCCCAGCATTTT.